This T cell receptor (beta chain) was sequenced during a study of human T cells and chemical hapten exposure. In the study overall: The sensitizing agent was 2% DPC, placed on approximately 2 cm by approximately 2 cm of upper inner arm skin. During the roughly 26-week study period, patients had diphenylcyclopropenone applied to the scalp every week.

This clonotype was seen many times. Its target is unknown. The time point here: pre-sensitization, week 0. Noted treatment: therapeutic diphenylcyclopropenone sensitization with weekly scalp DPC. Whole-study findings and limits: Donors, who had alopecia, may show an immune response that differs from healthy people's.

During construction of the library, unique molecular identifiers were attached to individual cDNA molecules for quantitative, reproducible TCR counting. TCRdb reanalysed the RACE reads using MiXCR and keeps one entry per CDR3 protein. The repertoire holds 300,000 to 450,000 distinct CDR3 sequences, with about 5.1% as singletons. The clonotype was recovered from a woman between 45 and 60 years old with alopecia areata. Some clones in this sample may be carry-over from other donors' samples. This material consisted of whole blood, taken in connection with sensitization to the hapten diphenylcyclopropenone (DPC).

The CDR3 coding sequence is TGTGCCAGCAGCCCGCGACTAGTTGACGAGCAGTACTTC. Its translation is CASSPRLVDEQYF. The chain employs TRBV11-2 and TRBJ2-7; tentatively, D is TRBD2 (6 bases). V lost 5 bases and J 5 bases, leaving 13 bases between the germline ends. CDR3 size: 13 residues. CDR1 SGHAT and CDR2 FQNNGV come from the germline V gene.